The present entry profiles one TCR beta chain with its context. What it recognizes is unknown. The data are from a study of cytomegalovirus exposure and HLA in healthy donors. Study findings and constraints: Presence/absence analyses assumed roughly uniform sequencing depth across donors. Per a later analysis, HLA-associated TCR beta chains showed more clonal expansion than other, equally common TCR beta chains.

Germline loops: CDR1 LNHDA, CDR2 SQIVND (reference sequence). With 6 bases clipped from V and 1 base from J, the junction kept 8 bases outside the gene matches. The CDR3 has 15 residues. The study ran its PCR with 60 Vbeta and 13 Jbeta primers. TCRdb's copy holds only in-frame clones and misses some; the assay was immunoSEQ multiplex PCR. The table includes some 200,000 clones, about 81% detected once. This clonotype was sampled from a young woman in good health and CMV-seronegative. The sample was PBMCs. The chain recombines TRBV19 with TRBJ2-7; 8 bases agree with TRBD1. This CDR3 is CASRLKQGESYEQYF. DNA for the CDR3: TGTGCCAGTAGACTTAAACAGGGGGAATCCTACGAGCAGTACTTC.